The sequence of this T cell receptor beta chain was determined in a study of blood T cells in healthy people across ages (dated by TCRdb to about 2015). General notes on the study: In model experiments, template switching captured roughly one uniquely barcoded TCR beta cDNA molecule for every two T cells. To track age-related changes in TCR beta repertoire diversity, the study relied on deep sequencing normalized with unique cDNA molecular identifiers. The donors were split into four age groups: young (average around 15 years), middle-aged (nearly 40), aged (roughly 65) and long-lived (roughly 86). Using the same blood draw, the study looked at two additional independent replicas of 1 million unique cDNA reads for two donors, one aged 18 to 30 and the other aged 80 or older. To avoid experimental bias, donors of different ages were distributed randomly across sequencing lanes.

Preparation of the library involved 5' RACE. These reads were obtained on an Illumina HiSeq 2500. A second PCR of roughly 6 to 12 cycles was performed with a sample-barcoded 5' primer and a J-beta primer mix. Each TCR beta cDNA molecule received a unique molecular identifier from a template-switch 5' adaptor carrying 12 random nucleotides. Each sample yielded at least 3 million CDR3-containing paired-end reads. The Mint cDNA synthesis kit, primed by a TRBC-specific oligonucleotide, was used to synthesize first-strand cDNA from all RNA. All cDNA was treated with uracil-DNA glycosylase and then went through a first 18-cycle PCR with the universal primers M1SS and BC2_uni_R. On the study's bioinformatics: For normalization, 1 million high-quality reads, each with a distinct molecular identifier, were randomly selected from each sample. Instead of being binned into consensus sequences, reads with shared molecular identifiers were discarded. MiTCR, set to a Q25 quality threshold and the strictest error-elimination algorithm, was used for CDR3 identification, clonotype clustering and error correction. Lower-bound total TCR beta diversity was estimated with a nonparametric unseen species model using Euler transformation. TCRdb reprocessed the public reads (quality trimming at Q25 with fastp, clone calling with MiXCR) and kept in-frame beta chains. Rows are combined by CDR3 protein, so each entry shows the most common genes and DNA. The V and J calls reflect TCRdb's pipeline rather than the authors' work. This sample has roughly 1.5 million distinct CDR3 sequences in its table, and roughly two fifths of those were observed once. The top ten clonotypes cover approximately 4.1% of the sample.

For CDR1 and CDR2, the germline V gene (reference sequence) lists LGHDT and YNNKEL. At the junction V is shortened by 1 base and J by 1 base; bases outside the gene matches: 3. The CDR3 contains 16 residues, cysteine and phenylalanine counted. Only the CDR3 portion is preserved as DNA: 48 bases, with reading frame beginning at the first base. Systemically healthy Caucasian individuals from Russia, 39 in total and aged roughly 6 to 100 years, were included as donors. About 9.6 milliliters of peripheral blood were collected from each donor into EDTA-treated Vacutainer tubes. Ficoll-Paque density-gradient centrifugation was used to isolate PBMCs, with at least 6.5 million obtained per sample. Total RNA, at least 5 micrograms per sample, was extracted from PBMCs with Trizol reagent. The percentages of naive CD45RAhigh/CD27high T cells were determined by flow cytometry on a PBMC aliquot from every donor.

A word on this clonotype: Its antigen remains unidentified. No much larger clone exists at a distance of one base, and base qualities are not known.

What the work shows at the level of the full study, not this receptor alone: A strong correlation was found between observed TCR beta diversity and the percentage of naive T cells measured by flow cytometry. As age increased, observed TCR beta diversity per million T cells dropped in a roughly linear way, and a significant reduction was already evident by age around 41. Compared with the aged group, the long-lived group had more naive CD4+ T cells, fewer expanded clones and increased TCR diversity, a pattern suggesting age selection. Estimates of total diversity from one million sequenced T cells were regarded as lower bounds and underestimates. Donor CMV infection status was unknown, potentially confounding age-related changes in expanded clonotypes. Conclusive comparison of naive and antigen-experienced compartments was prevented by the profiling of bulk unsorted PBMCs.

The chain is encoded by TRBV3-1 joined to TRBJ1-5; 8 middle bases align to TRBD1. The sample taken for sequencing was blood. The receptor was isolated from a woman aged 18-29 years in good health. The CDR3 region reads CASSQGTGISNQPQHF. The DNA reads as follows: TGTGCCAGCAGCCAAGGGACAGGGATCAGCAATCAGCCCCAGCATTTT.